Below are 17 T cell receptor beta chains sequenced from a single sample in a study of T cells in Graves' hyperthyroidism and ophthalmopathy. Amplification targeted TCR beta CDR3 regions from RNA transcripts. A first-round RT-PCR of the TCR CDR3 used the HTBI primer set. TCRdb passed the multiplex PCR reads through MiXCR, listing each CDR3 protein once. This sample has 350,000 to 400,000 distinct CDR3 sequences; about 18% occur once, and the top ten carry 3.7%. The specimen was blood. The source is a woman between 18 and 30 years old with Graves' hyperthyroidism.

In nucleotides, the CDR3 is TGCAGCGTTGAAGGCGGGACGGAACCCCAAGAGACCCAGTACTTC. It specifies CSVEGGTEPQETQYF. This chain uses TRBV29-1 with TRBJ2-5; TRBD2 is a possible D gene (6 bases). Trimming shortened V by 1 base and J by 1 base, and 13 bases separated the two germline ends. The CDR3 runs to 15 residues. In germline, CDR1 is SQVTM, CDR2 ANQGSEA.

The table lists this clonotype with many counts. The chain carries TRBV15 and TRBJ2-5, with D perhaps TRBD1 (6 bases). The length of the CDR3 is 15 residues. CDR1 LNHNV and CDR2 YYDKDF come from the germline V gene (reference sequence). V was trimmed by 0 bases and J by 5 bases, leaving 13 bases between them. The CDR3 here is CATSRDLGAVETQYF. The CDR3 DNA follows: TGTGCCACCAGCAGAGATCTGGGGGCCGTGGAGACCCAGTACTTC.

This clonotype was seen repeatedly, ten times or more. J is TRBJ1-1 and V is TRBV2; 7 bases align to TRBD1. CDR1 and CDR2 (germline): SNHLY, FYNNEI. The CDR3 length is 13 residues. V lost 5 bases and J lost 4; bases outside the gene matches: 4. As DNA, the CDR3 is TGTGCCAGCAGTTCAGACAGGGCCACTGAAGCTTTCTTT. The encoded protein is CASSSDRATEAFF.

This clonotype has a count of ten or more. This chain links TRBV7-9 with TRBJ2-6; the D is unclear. The CDR3 has 15 amino acids. Germline V gene data show CDR1 as SEHNR and CDR2 as FQNEAQ (reference sequence). Trimming removed 1 base at V and 2 bases at J, with 6 bases between. The CDR3 sequence: CASSLGVPGANVLTF. The CDR3 DNA is TGTGCCAGCAGCTTAGGGGTGCCTGGGGCCAACGTCCTGACTTTC.

A remark on this clonotype: Germline and junction disagree at one end, which may indicate a read error. V usage is TRBV28 and J usage is TRBJ2-7; no clear D gene. CDR3 length equals 14 residues. Germline V gene lookup returns CDR1 MDHEN and CDR2 SYDVKM. The CDR3 protein is CAISLGCQAYEQYF. The CDR3 DNA reads as TGTGCCATCAGTTTAGGGTGCCAGGCCTACGAGCAGTACTTC.

There are many counts of this clonotype. This rearrangement joins TRBV27 to TRBJ1-1; no definite D call. The CDR3 has 14 amino acids. Trimming pared 3 bases from V and 0 bases from J, leaving 8 bases between. Germline V lookup: CDR1 MNHEY, CDR2 SMNVEV (reference sequence). The CDR3 region is CASSFRNLNTEAFF. DNA of the CDR3: TGTGCCAGCAGTTTTCGCAATTTGAACACTGAAGCTTTCTTT.

This clonotype was seen only a few times. The chain joins TRBV29-1 to TRBJ2-5, with D hard to call. This CDR3 region has 12 residues. V was clipped by 4 bases and J by 1 base, with 7 bases between them. CDR1 and CDR2 (germline): SQVTM, ANQGSEA. DNA for the CDR3: TGCAGCGTTGCGGAGCCCCAAGAGACCCAGTACTTC. It encodes CSVAEPQETQYF.

The V and J genes are TRBV2 and TRBJ1-5; 8 nucleotides align to TRBD1. Germline values: CDR1 SNHLY, CDR2 FYNNEI. V shed 6 bases, J shed 4 bases, and the junction held 5 bases outside the gene matches. The CDR3 loop spans 14 amino acids. CDR3 coding DNA: TGTGCCAGCAGCAAAGACAGGGGAAATCAGCCCCAGCATTTT. This codes for CASSKDRGNQPQHF. Based on the CDR3 plus reference TRBV2 and TRBJ1-5, the full variable domain is EPEVTQTPSHQVTQMGQEVILRCVPISNHLYFYWYRQILGQKVEFLVSFYNNEISEKSEIFDDQFSVERPDGSNFTLKIRSTKLEDSAMYFCASSKDRGNQPQHFGDGTRLSIL.

This clonotype was picked up many times. This sequence joins TRBV10-3 and TRBJ1-1, with 8 nucleotides matching TRBD1. This CDR3 comprises 13 residues. V was clipped by 3 bases and J by 5 bases; unmatched bases: 2. Germline V lookup: CDR1 ENHRY, CDR2 SYGVKD. CDR3 DNA sequence: TGTGCCATCAGTGACGGACAGGGTACTGAAGCTTTCTTT. It is translated as CAISDGQGTEAFF.

This clonotype was observed at least ten times. The gene calls are TRBV6-1 and TRBJ2-2, with D perhaps given as TRBD1 or TRBD2 (5 bases each). Germline lookup yields CDR1 MNHNS and CDR2 SASEGT. V lost 6 bases, J lost 5 bases, and 13 bases lay in between. This CDR3 contains 14 residues. CDR3 region: CASSGTVTTGELFF. CDR3 DNA: TGTGCCAGCAGCGGGACGGTCACTACCGGGGAGCTGTTTTTT.

The chain employs TRBV25-1 and TRBJ1-2; D may be TRBD1 (6 bases). The CDR3 spans 14 residues. From germline, CDR1 is MGHDK and CDR2 SYGVNS. V gave up 3 bases and J gave up 3 bases, with 11 bases separating them. The DNA of the CDR3 is TGTGCCAGCAGTGAGAGGGGGGGAGACTATGGCTACACCTTC. Its protein product is CASSERGGDYGYTF.

The chain uses TRBV20-1 and TRBJ2-2; D unresolved. The CDR3 is made up of 15 amino acids. Germline V gene lookup returns CDR1 DFQATT and CDR2 SNEGSKA (reference sequence). With 1 base removed from V and 5 bases from J, the gap between germline ends came to 14 bases. CDR3 amino acids: CSARANGGKTGELFF. DNA of the CDR3: TGCAGTGCTAGAGCAAATGGCGGCAAGACCGGGGAGCTGTTTTTT.

This clonotype came up many times. V is TRBV12-5 and J is TRBJ1-1; maybe TRBD1 (6 bases). V lost 1 base, J lost 10 bases, and 13 bases lay in between. This CDR3 contains 13 residues. Germline CDR1 LGHNT, CDR2 FRNRAP. The CDR3 loop reads CASGLGTGAGAFF. CDR3 bases: TGTGCTAGTGGTTTGGGTACGGGGGCGGGAGCTTTCTTT.

This clonotype was counted at least ten times. The J gene is TRBJ1-1, the V gene TRBV5-1, with D perhaps TRBD1 (5 bases). V lost 4 bases and J lost 6, with 13 bases in between. Germline CDR1 is SGHRS and CDR2 is YFSETQ. CDR3 length equals 13 residues. The CDR3 DNA is TGCGCCAGCAGCCCGGGGGATTACCCTGAAGCTTTCTTT. This encodes CASSPGDYPEAFF.

The V and J genes are TRBV7-2 and TRBJ2-5; D is unclear. CDR3 length: 13 amino acids. V was pared by 4 bases and J by 5 bases, with 11 bases between. Germline V gene sequence: CDR1 SGHTA, CDR2 FQGNSA. The CDR3 coding sequence is TGTGCCAGCAGCTCAGAGCAGTGGGAGACCCAGTACTTC. Translated, it gives CASSSEQWETQYF.

This clonotype was seen more than once but under ten times. The chain couples TRBV5-4 to TRBJ2-1, with 9 bases matching TRBD1. Germline V gene data show CDR1 as SGHNT and CDR2 as YYREEE (reference sequence). J lost 6 bases, V lost 0 bases, and 4 bases had no gene match. The CDR3 is 15 amino acids. CDR3 protein: CASSLEDRGSNEQFF. Written as DNA, the CDR3 is TGTGCCAGCAGCTTGGAGGACAGGGGAAGCAATGAGCAGTTCTTC.

V gene TRBV12-3 or TRBV12-4 combines with J gene TRBJ1-1, with TRBD1 as a possible D gene (5 bases). The CDR3 runs 13 residues. V shed 8 bases and J shed 6 bases, with 16 bases lying between them. Written as DNA, the CDR3 is TGTGCCAGCCGCCCCCTCCAGGGCTCTGAAGCTTTCTTT. This translates into CASRPLQGSEAFF.